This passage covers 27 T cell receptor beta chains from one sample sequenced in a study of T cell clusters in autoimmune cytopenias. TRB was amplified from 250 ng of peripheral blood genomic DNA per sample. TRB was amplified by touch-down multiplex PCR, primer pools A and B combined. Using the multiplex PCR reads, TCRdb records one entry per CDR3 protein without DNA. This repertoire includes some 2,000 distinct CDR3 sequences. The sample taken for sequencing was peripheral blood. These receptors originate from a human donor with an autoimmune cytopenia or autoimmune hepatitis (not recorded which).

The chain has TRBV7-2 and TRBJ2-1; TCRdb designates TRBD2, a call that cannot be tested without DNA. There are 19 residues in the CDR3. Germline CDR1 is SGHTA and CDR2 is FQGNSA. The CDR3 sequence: CASSLGRKLAGGSYNEQFF.

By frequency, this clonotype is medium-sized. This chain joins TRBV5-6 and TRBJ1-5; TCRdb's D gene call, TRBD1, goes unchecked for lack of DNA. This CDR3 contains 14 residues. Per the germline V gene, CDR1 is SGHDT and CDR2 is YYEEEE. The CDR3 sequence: CASSSGQLNQPQHF. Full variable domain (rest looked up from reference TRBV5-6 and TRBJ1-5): DAGVTQSPTHLIKTRGQQVTLRCSPKSGHDTVSWYQQALGQGPQFIFQYYEEEERQRGNFPDRFSGHQFPNYSSELNVNALLLGDSALYLCASSSGQLNQPQHFGDGTRLSIL.

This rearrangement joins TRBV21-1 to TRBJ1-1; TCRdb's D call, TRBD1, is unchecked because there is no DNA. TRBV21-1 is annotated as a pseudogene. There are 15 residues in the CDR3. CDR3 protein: CASSKEGVSNTEAFF.

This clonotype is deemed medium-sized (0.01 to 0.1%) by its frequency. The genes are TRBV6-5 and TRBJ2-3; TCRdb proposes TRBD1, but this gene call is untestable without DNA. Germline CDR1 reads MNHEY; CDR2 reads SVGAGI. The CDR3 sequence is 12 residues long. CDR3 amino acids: CASSPSGDTQYF.

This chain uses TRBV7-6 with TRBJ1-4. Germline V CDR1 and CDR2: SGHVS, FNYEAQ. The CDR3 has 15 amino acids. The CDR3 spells CASSLNSGRNEKLFF.

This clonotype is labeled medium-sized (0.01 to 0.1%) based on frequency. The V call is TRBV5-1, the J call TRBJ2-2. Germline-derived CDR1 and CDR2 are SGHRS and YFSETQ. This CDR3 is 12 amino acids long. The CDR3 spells CASSLNTGELFF.

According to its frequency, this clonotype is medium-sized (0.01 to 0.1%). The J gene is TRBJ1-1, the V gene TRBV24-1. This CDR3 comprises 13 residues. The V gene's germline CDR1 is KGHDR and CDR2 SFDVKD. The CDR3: CATSDLVGTEAFF.

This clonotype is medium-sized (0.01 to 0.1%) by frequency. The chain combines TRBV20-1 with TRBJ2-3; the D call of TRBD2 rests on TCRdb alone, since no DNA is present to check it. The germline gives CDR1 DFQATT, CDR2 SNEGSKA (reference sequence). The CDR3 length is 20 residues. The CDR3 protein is CSARVTPGLAGGPSTDTQYF.

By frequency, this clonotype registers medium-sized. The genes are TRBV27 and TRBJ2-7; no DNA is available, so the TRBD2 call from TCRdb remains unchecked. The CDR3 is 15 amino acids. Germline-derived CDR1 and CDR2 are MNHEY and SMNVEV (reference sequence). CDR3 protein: CASSTLRTSLYEQYF.

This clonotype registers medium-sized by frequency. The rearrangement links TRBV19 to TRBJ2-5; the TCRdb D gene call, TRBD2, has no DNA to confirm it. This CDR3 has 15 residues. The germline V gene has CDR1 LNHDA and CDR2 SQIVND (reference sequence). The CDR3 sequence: CASSIMSSGQETQYF.

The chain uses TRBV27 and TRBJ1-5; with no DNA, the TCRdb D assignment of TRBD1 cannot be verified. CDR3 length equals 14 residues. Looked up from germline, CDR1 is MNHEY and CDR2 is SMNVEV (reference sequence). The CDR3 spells CASSFPQGGQPQHF.

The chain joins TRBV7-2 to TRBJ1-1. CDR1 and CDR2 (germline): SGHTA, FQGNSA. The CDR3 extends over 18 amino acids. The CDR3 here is CASSLGRTQGIRDTEAFF.

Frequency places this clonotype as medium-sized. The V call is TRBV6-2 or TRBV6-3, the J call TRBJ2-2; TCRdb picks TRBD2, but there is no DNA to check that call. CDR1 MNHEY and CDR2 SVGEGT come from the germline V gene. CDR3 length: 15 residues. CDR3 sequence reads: CASRIGLAITGELFF.

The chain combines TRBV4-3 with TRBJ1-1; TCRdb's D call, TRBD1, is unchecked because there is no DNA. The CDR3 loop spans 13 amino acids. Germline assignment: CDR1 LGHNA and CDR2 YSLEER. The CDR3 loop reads CASSQGQTGRAFF.

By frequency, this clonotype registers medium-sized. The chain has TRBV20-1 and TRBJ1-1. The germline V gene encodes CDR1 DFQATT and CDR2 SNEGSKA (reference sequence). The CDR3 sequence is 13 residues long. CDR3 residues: CSARGSMNTEAFF.

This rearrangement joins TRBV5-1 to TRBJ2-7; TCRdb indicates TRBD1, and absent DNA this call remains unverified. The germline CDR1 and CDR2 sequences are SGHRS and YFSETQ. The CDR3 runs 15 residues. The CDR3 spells CASSLEWDRVYEQYF.

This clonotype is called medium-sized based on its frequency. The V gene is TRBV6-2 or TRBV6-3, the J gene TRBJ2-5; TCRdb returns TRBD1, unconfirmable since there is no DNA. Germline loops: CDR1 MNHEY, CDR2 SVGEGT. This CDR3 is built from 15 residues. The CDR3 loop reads CASSALTALVQTQYF.

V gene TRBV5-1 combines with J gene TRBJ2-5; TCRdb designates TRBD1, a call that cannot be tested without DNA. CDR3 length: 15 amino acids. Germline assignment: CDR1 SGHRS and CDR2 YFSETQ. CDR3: CASSSLWAEEETQYF.

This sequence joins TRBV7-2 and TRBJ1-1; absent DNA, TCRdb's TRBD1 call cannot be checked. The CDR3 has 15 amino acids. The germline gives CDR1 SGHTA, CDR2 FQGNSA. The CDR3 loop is CASSLGAGLGTEAFF. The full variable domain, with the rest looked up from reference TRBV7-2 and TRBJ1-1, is GAGVSQSPSNKVTEKGKDVELRCDPISGHTALYWYRQSLGQGLEFLIYFQGNSAPDKSGLPSDRFSAERTGGSVSTLTIQRTQQEDSAVYLCASSLGAGLGTEAFFGQGTRLTVV.

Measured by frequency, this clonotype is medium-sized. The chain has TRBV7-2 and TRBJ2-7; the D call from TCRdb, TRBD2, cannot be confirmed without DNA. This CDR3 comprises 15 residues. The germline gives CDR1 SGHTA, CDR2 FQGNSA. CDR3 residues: CASSLELAGAREQYF.

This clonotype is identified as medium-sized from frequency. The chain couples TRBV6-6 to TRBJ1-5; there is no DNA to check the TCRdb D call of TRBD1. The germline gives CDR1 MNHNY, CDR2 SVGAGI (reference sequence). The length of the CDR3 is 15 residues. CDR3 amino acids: CASSPGHLSNQPQHF.

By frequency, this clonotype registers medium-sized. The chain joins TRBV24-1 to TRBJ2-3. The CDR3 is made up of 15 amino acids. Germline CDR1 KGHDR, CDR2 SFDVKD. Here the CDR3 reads CATGDGFLGTDTQYF.

This CDR3 is CASSTDRGETQYF. The chain has TRBV19 and TRBJ2-5; the TRBD1 assignment by TCRdb is unverifiable without DNA. The CDR3 consists of 13 residues. Per germline, CDR1 LNHDA and CDR2 SQIVND (reference sequence).

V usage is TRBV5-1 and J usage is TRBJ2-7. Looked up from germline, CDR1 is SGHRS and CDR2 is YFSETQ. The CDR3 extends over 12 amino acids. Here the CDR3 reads CASSANYYEQYF. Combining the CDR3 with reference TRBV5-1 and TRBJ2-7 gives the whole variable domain KAGVTQTPRYLIKTRGQQVTLSCSPISGHRSVSWYQQTPGQGLQFLFEYFSETQRNKGNFPGRFSGRQFSNSRSEMNVSTLELGDSALYLCASSANYYEQYFGPGTRLTVT.

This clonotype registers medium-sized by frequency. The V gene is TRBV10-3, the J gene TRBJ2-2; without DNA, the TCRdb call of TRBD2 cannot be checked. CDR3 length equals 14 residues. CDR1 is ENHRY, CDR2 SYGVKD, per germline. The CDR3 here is CAIHGAGATGELFF.

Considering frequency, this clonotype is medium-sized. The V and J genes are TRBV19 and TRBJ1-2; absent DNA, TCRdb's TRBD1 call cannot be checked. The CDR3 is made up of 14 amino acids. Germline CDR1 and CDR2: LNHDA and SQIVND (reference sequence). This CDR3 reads CASSIRDRGYGYTF.

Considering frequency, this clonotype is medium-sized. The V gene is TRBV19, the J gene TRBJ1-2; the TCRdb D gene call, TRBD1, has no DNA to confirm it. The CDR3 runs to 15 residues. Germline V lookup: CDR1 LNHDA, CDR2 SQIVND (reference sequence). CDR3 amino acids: CASSIGGRGLYGYTF.